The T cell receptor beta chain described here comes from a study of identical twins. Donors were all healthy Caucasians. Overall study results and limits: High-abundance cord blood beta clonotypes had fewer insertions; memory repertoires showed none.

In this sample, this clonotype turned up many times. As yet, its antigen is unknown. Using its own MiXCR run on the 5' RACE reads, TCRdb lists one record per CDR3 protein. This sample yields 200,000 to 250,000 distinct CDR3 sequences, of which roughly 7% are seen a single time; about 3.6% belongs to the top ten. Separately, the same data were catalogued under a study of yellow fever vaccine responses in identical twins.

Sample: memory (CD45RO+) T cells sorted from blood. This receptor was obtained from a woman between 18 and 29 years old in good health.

CDR3 protein: CSAPSMLAGNEQFF. The CDR3 DNA sequence: TGCAGTGCTCCCTCTATGCTAGCAGGGAATGAGCAGTTCTTC. This chain joins TRBV20-1 and TRBJ2-1, with D perhaps being TRBD1 or TRBD2 (5 bases each). The V end was cut by 5 bases, the J end by 7 bases, with 18 bases between. This CDR3 region has 14 residues. Per the germline V gene, CDR1 is DFQATT and CDR2 is SNEGSKA (reference sequence).